These 17 T cell receptor beta chains share one sample of origin, sequenced in a study of beta chain features in type 1 diabetes. As every portion of the isolated RNA was reverse transcribed, the sequencing read expressed TCRB transcripts. Here immunoSEQ multiplex PCR was the method, and the copy in TCRdb shows in-frame clones only, minus some. The sample shows roughly 150,000 clones, roughly 8.1% of them seen only once. Sequencing used central memory CD4+ T cells from blood. Every receptor here comes from a young man in good health.

In this sample, this clone turned up a few times. CDR3 loop: CASSFLQGIGPLHF. The DNA for the CDR3 is TGCGCCAGCAGCTTCCTACAGGGGATTGGACCCCTCCACTTT. The rearrangement uses TRBV5-1 and TRBJ1-6; 7 bases line up with TRBD1. CDR1 is SGHRS, CDR2 YFSETQ, per germline. CDR3 length equals 14 residues. J was trimmed by 12 bases and V by 2 bases; bases with no gene match: 8.

In this sample, this clone turned up many times. V gene TRBV15 combines with J gene TRBJ2-3; D not certain. Germline CDR1 is LNHNV and CDR2 is YYDKDF (reference sequence). The CDR3 covers 12 residues. Trimming pared 0 bases from V and 7 bases from J, leaving 5 bases between. The CDR3 sequence is CATSRDGNTQYF. CDR3 nucleotides: TGTGCCACCAGCAGAGATGGCAATACGCAGTATTTT.

V is TRBV11-2 and J is TRBJ2-7, with D possibly being TRBD2 (5 bases). The ends were cut back, 4 bases at V and 3 bases at J, with 13 bases in the middle. In germline, CDR1 is SGHAT, CDR2 FQNNGV. This CDR3 contains 14 residues. For the CDR3, the DNA is TGTGCCAGCAGCTCGGCCCCAACTAGCTACGAGCAGTACTTC. Its protein product is CASSSAPTSYEQYF.

This sequence joins TRBV7-2 and TRBJ2-7; perhaps TRBD2 as D (6 bases). CDR1 SGHTA and CDR2 FQGNSA come from the germline V gene. The CDR3 consists of 15 residues. The V end lost 5 bases, the J end lost 6 bases, and 20 bases lay between the germline ends. The CDR3 nucleotides are TGTGCCAGCAGCCCCCTTGTGACTAGAATCGGCGAGCAGTACTTC. Amino acids: CASSPLVTRIGEQYF.

V usage is TRBV11-2 and J usage is TRBJ2-6, with D perhaps matching TRBD2 (6 bases). V lost 0 bases, J lost 2 bases, and 8 bases lay in between. The CDR3 sequence is 16 residues long. The V gene's germline CDR1 is SGHAT and CDR2 FQNNGV. The CDR3 nucleotides read TGTGCCAGCAGCTTAGAGGGCGGGACTGGGGCCAACGTCCTGACTTTC. Translated: CASSLEGGTGANVLTF.

DNA of the CDR3: TGTGCCAGTAGTCAACCGGGACAGAGCTCCTACGAGCAGTACTTC. Its translation is CASSQPGQSSYEQYF. This chain links TRBV19 with TRBJ2-7, with 7 bases lining up with TRBD1. V lost 5 bases to trimming and J lost 0 bases; unmatched junction nucleotides: 7. The germline gives CDR1 LNHDA, CDR2 SQIVND (reference sequence). This CDR3 is built from 15 residues.

This rearrangement joins TRBV27 to TRBJ1-2, with D unresolved. The CDR3 is 13 residues long. The germline V gene encodes CDR1 MNHEY and CDR2 SMNVEV (reference sequence). V lost 3 bases and J lost 5, with 10 bases in between. CDR3 loop: CASSFRLGYGYTF. The CDR3 DNA reads TGTGCCAGCAGTTTTCGACTCGGGTATGGCTACACCTTC.

The J gene is TRBJ1-5, the V gene TRBV5-5, with 8 positions matching TRBD1. V lost 4 bases, J lost 2 bases, and 2 bases stayed unmatched. Germline CDR1 is SGHKS and CDR2 is YYEKEE (reference sequence). The CDR3 contains 14 residues. CDR3 amino acids: CASSLTGGNQPQHF. DNA of the CDR3: TGTGCCAGCAGCCTGACAGGGGGCAATCAGCCCCAGCATTTT.

The gene calls are TRBV7-2 and TRBJ1-1; D gene unclear. CDR1 and CDR2 from the germline V gene are SGHTA and FQGNSA. Between the trimmed V and J ends, which lost 5 bases and 8 bases, there was a span of 12 bases. CDR3 length: 12 amino acids. In DNA, the CDR3 is TGTGCCAGCAGCCTTAAGACGGGAGAAGCTTTCTTT. Amino acid sequence: CASSLKTGEAFF.

The chain uses TRBV28 and TRBJ1-1; 8 bases are a match to TRBD1. J was trimmed by 6 bases and V by 6 bases; bases with no gene match: 12. CDR3 length equals 15 residues. Germline V lookup: CDR1 MDHEN, CDR2 SYDVKM. CDR3 protein: CASRSTGGSPAEAFF. The CDR3 region has the DNA TGTGCCAGCAGGAGCACAGGGGGTAGTCCAGCTGAAGCTTTCTTT.

The genes are TRBV14 and TRBJ1-2; no reliable D call. The CDR3 is made up of 13 amino acids. Germline loops: CDR1 SGHDN, CDR2 FVKESK. V was pared by 8 bases and J by 0 bases, with 10 bases between. CDR3 nucleotides: TGTGCCAGCGGCGCGGGAGCTAACTATGGCTACACCTTC. This sequence encodes CASGAGANYGYTF.

The chain employs TRBV11-2 and TRBJ2-7; D gene unclear. V was clipped by 5 bases and J by 2 bases, with 19 bases between them. This CDR3 is built from 16 residues. From germline, CDR1 is SGHAT and CDR2 FQNNGV. CDR3 loop: CASSSLPSGKPYEQYF. DNA of the CDR3: TGTGCCAGCAGCAGCCTCCCTAGTGGAAAACCCTACGAGCAGTACTTC.

This clone was seen more than once but under ten times. The chain combines TRBV27 with TRBJ1-1; 7 bases map to TRBD1. Germline V gene lookup returns CDR1 MNHEY and CDR2 SMNVEV (reference sequence). The ends lost 4 bases at V and 0 bases at J; junction bases unmatched: 2. CDR3 length: 14 residues. In DNA form, the CDR3 reads TGTGCCAGCAGTTACAGGGGCCTGAACACTGAAGCTTTCTTT. Its translation is CASSYRGLNTEAFF.

This clone occurred a few times. The CDR3 DNA reads TGCGCCAGCAGCCAAGCTCCCCCGGGACAGGGAATTCAGCCCCAGCATTTT. Its translation: CASSQAPPGQGIQPQHF. The chain combines TRBV4-3 with TRBJ1-5, with 9 positions matching TRBD1. Trimming removed 1 base from V and 6 bases from J; junction bases left unmatched: 10. This CDR3 has 17 amino acids. The germline V gene has CDR1 LGHNA and CDR2 YSLEER.

This clone came up many times. The chain joins TRBV7-2 to TRBJ2-5; a weak D match, TRBD2 (5 bases). CDR1 and CDR2 (germline): SGHTA, FQGNSA. CDR3 length equals 16 residues. V was pared by 5 bases and J by 1 base, with 17 bases between. CDR3 DNA: TGTGCCAGCAGCCGAGGGCCCAGGTCATCCCAAGAGACCCAGTACTTC. Its translation: CASSRGPRSSQETQYF.

This chain joins TRBV6-5 and TRBJ1-4, with 9 bases fitting TRBD1. Germline CDR1 is MNHEY and CDR2 is SVGAGI. The CDR3 spans 12 residues. The J segment lost 8 bases and the V segment lost 11 bases, leaving 6 bases of the junction unmatched. The CDR3 nucleotides read TGTGCCGCCGGGACAGGGCAAGAAAAACTGTTTTTT. As protein: CAAGTGQEKLFF.

This sequence joins TRBV27 and TRBJ2-7; the D gene is possibly TRBD1 (5 bases). The CDR3 spans 15 residues. Trimming pared 6 bases from V and 3 bases from J, leaving 18 bases between. The germline gives CDR1 MNHEY, CDR2 SMNVEV (reference sequence). The CDR3 DNA sequence: TGTGCCAGCAGAGGGCGAACGACAGCGCACTACGAGCAGTACTTC. This gives the protein CASRGRTTAHYEQYF.